This TCR beta chain was identified in a study of T-cell memory formation after mild COVID-19 (dated by TCRdb to the early 2020s). A note on the overall study: TCR sequence clusters from the two donors were largely donor specific. In a couple of donors, T-cell clones that expanded and contracted after mild COVID-19 were followed by sequencing TCRalpha and TCRbeta repertoires longitudinally. Two young, previously healthy adult volunteers made up the cohort, one male and one female.

The instrument was an Illumina NovaSeq 6000. cDNA libraries for TCRalpha and TCRbeta were prepared by 5'RACE using constant-segment primers, with sample barcodes and unique molecular identifiers added. Trizol reagent was used to extract RNA from every sample. Libraries were amplified in two PCR steps, with a second sample barcode and Illumina TruSeq adapters added in the second step. Libraries were sequenced on an Illumina NovaSeq with 2 x 150 bp paired-end reads. The study's own analysis went as follows. The reads were demultiplexed and collapsed into UMI-guided consensus sequences using migec v1.2.7. Using mixcr v2.1.11, UMI consensuses were aligned to TRA and TRB V and J templates and then assembled into clonotypes. Expanded or contracted clonotypes were those called significant by both edgeR and NoisET, with noise models trained on biological replicates. For edgeR calls, the cutoffs were a false discovery rate-adjusted p below 0.01 and a log2 fold-change threshold of 1. PCA with hierarchical clustering of max-normalized trajectories of the 1000 most abundant clonotypes was used as exploratory dynamics analysis. Each responding clone was given a CD4 or CD8 phenotype based on the CD4+ and CD8+ repertoires, which had been sequenced separately. The public reads were quality trimmed at Q25 with fastp and then assembled into clones with MiXCR by TCRdb, keeping productive beta chains. Each CDR3 protein appears once, grouped with its most common genes and DNA. V and J calls and clone size were set by TCRdb, not the authors. The table for this sample lists under 250,000 distinct CDR3 sequences; roughly 15% of them were counted only once. The ten most abundant clones make up over 2% of the sample.

Summary of the overall study and its limitations: Some responding clones were detected in pre-infection memory, suggesting pre-existing cross-reactive memory T cells joined the SARS-CoV-2 response. Clones that contracted from day 15 to 85 showed balanced CD4/CD8 phenotypes, whereas a second wave of clones that expanded from day 15 to 37 leaned towards CD4+. Contracting CD4+ clones were located mainly in the CM and EM memory subsets, whereas CD8+ clones were found to be enriched in EMRA. The study covered only a couple of mild cases, and larger cohorts including severe cases with pre-infection samples were considered necessary. SARS-CoV-2 specificity was not confirmed for the second-wave clones peaking on day 37.

PBMCs were isolated by Ficoll-Paque density gradient centrifugation. The cysteine opens and the phenylalanine closes a CDR3 of 14 amino acids. Left in the record is the CDR3 DNA by itself, 42 bases read in frame from the first base. V lost 4 bases and J lost 5 bases, and the count of bases not matched to a germline gene is 5. The germline V gene yields ENHRY for CDR1 and SYGVKD for CDR2. With regard to this clonotype: Its cognate antigen has yet to be identified. The input lacks base qualities; no much larger clone sits a single base away.

The chain is assembled from TRBV10-3 and TRBJ1-3; TRBD1 lines up with 7 middle nucleotides. The source of this sequence is an adult woman who had mild COVID-19 (a few samples of this study predate the infection). The sample titles of this study are shuffled in the database, so cell type and time point are left out; the donor was told from shared clones. What was sequenced was PBMCs or a T cell subset sorted from them (not recorded which). The encoded CDR3 is CAISGQGGRNTIYF. DNA sequence: TGTGCCATCAGTGGACAGGGCGGCAGAAACACCATATATTTT.